This TCR beta chain emerged from a study of shared clonotypes between healthy human individuals (dated by TCRdb to the early 2020s). Study-wide context: A few men and a couple of women, aged 18 to 49 years, made up the cohort. To estimate repertoire size and how much clonotype sharing occurs between individuals, the study deeply sequenced the blood TCR repertoires of five healthy adults. Different laboratories and diverse techniques were used to prepare libraries and sequence TCR repertoires, to increase sequencing depth and limit assay-specific biases. Between about 0.94 and 8.9 billion PBMCs per donor were obtained by leukapheresis.

In the case of this clone: What antigen it recognizes has not been identified. Base qualities are not provided; no much larger clone lies one nucleotide away.

The investigation overall reported the following: Sampling was limited to blood, and TCR repertoires in tissue likely differ from TCR repertoires in blood. Because the study included only a small number of donors, the genetic and exposure-history diversity represented was limited. Pairwise subsampling led to the expectation that sequencing depth would affect the degree of clonotype sharing among donors.

Cut back by 7 bases and 0 bases, the V and J ends lie 6 bases apart. The CDR3 goes from the cysteine to the phenylalanine over 13 residues. Only CDR3 DNA remains: 39 bases, in frame from the first base. CDR1 and CDR2 (MDHEN, SYDVKM) derive from the germline V gene. Using the deep immunoSEQ assay, multiplex PCR amplified TCR CDR3 regions from genomic DNA. For each cell subset, the extracted genomic DNA was distributed evenly across all wells of several immunoSEQ 96-well plates, and each plate served as one replicate. Each replicate PCR for unsorted PBMC received about 0.3 ug genomic DNA, equal to approximately 29,000 T cell genomes. Genomic DNA from unsorted PBMC was sequenced over ten immunoSEQ deep assay plates. Purified libraries were quantified with a Qubit 3.0 fluorometer, sized on a Bioanalyzer 2100, and re-quantified with the KAPA Library Quantification kit. Every immunoSEQ 96-well plate was sequenced on a separate single-read 150-cycle Illumina NextSeq 550 flow cell. The original methods were these. The immunoSEQ output contained only junctional sequences without quality scores, so filtering could not match that applied to full-length reads. To assign V/J genes and CDR3, sequences were annotated against IMGT germline references using PyIR, a Python wrapper for IgBLAST v1.9. Reads with weak V/J assignments (E-value above 1e-6), missing CDR3, stop codons, out-of-frame junctions, or ambiguous translated residues were removed. V3J clonotypes were defined as sequences sharing the same inferred V gene, J gene, and CDR3 amino acid sequence. To compute the percentage overlap between repertoires, the number of shared unique clonotypes was divided by the size of the smaller repertoire. RTK rarefaction, the Chao1 estimator, and Recon v2.1 estimates of unobserved clonotypes were used to assess repertoire richness. TCRdb provides this immuneACCESS table in a form limited to in-frame rearrangements. Some clones are lacking; in checked studies, under half of them reflect an unresolved V gene, and why the rest are absent is not known. V and J calls and clone size are those listed in that table; D and trimming were worked out from the DNA. The sample table contains about 450,000 clones; only one count was recorded for less than 80% of them. More than 10% of the sample is in the top ten clones.

The donors were healthy, HIV-negative adults who had no recently reported acute infections or vaccinations. Only Caucasian adults living in Nashville, Tennessee, USA were represented among the donors. For unsorted samples, 75 million to 90 million PBMCs were counted, and genomic DNA was extracted using the QIAamp DNA Blood Mini kit. Blood was obtained by leukapheresis, after which PBMCs were separated by Ficoll-Histopaque density gradient centrifugation and cryopreserved in liquid nitrogen vapor phase. The receptor chain draws on TRBV28 and TRBJ2-2, with no D gene named confidently. The sequenced material came from PBMCs. This TCR was recovered from a woman aged 40 to 49 in good health. Some clones in this sample may be carry-over from other donors' samples. Here is the DNA: TGTGCCAGCACAAGGGCGAACACCGGGGAGCTGTTTTTT. The resulting protein is CASTRANTGELFF.